This T cell receptor (beta chain) was recovered during a study of T cell responses to AZD1222 COVID-19 vaccine. The CDR3 is made up of 15 amino acids. Germline V gives CDR1 LGHNA, CDR2 YSLEER. V lost 0 bases to trimming and J lost 9 bases, with 18 bases between them. Libraries were prepared by immunoSEQ multiplex PCR; TCRdb keeps only in-frame clonotypes and omits some of them. Among 80,000 or so clones listed, about 83% were seen once. The clonotype comes from an adult who received the MenACWY meningococcal vaccine as a control. The chain couples TRBV4-3 to TRBJ2-7; a possible D gene is TRBD2 (6 bases). Sequenced here: peripheral blood, sampled 28 days after the second dose of the MenACWY control vaccine. DNA of the CDR3: TGCGCCAGCAGCCAAGATGAAAATGGAGGGTTCGGGCAGTACTTC. It yields the protein CASSQDENGGFGQYF.